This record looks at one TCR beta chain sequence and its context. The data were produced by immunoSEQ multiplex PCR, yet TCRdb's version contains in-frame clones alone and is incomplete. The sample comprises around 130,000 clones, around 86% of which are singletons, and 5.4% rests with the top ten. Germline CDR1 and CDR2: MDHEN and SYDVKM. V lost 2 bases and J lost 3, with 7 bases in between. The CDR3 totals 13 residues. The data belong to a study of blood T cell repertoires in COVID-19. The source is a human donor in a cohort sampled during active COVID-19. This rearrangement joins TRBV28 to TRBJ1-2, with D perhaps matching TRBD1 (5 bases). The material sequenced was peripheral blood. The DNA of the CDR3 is TGTGCCAGCAGTTTAGACAGCGACTATGGCTACACCTTC. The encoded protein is CASSLDSDYGYTF.